Presented here are 27 T cell receptor beta chains from one specimen sequenced in a study of cytomegalovirus exposure and HLA in healthy donors. The repertoire was sequenced with immunoSEQ multiplex PCR; TCRdb's copy has only in-frame clones and lacks some. The table shows over 200,000 clones, with around 88% occurring only once. Source material: PBMCs. These receptors came from a woman aged 18 to 35 in good health and CMV-seronegative.

The gene calls are TRBV7-9 and TRBJ2-2; D is ambiguous. The V gene's germline CDR1 is SEHNR and CDR2 FQNEAQ (reference sequence). V lost 5 bases and J 1 base, leaving 5 bases between the germline ends. The CDR3 is 13 amino acids. The CDR3, as DNA: TGTGCCAGCAGCCCGCGGAACACCGGGGAGCTGTTTTTT. Its translation is CASSPRNTGELFF.

The V and J genes are TRBV7-3 and TRBJ2-2; 10 bases map to TRBD2. This CDR3 region has 15 residues. J gave up 6 bases and V 2 bases, and 3 bases lay outside the gene matches. CDR1 and CDR2 (germline): SGHTA, FQGTGA. Written as DNA, the CDR3 is TGTGCCAGCAGCTTACTAGCGGGAGCCCCCGGGGAGCTGTTTTTT. Translation: CASSLLAGAPGELFF.

The J gene is TRBJ1-5, the V gene TRBV4-2; unclear D gene. The CDR3 length is 15 residues. V was clipped by 1 base and J by 7 bases, with 14 bases between them. Germline-derived CDR1 and CDR2 are LGHNA and YNFKEQ. This CDR3 reads CASSQGFEGGQPQHF. The CDR3 nucleotides are TGTGCCAGCAGCCAAGGGTTCGAGGGAGGGCAGCCCCAGCATTTT.

A single count supports this clone. This chain links TRBV4-1 with TRBJ2-7; tentatively, D is TRBD1 (6 bases). Trimming shortened V by 1 base and J by 12 bases, and 16 bases separated the two germline ends. The CDR3 is 13 amino acids. CDR1 is MGHRA, CDR2 YSYEKL, per germline. In nucleotides, the CDR3 is TGCGCCAGCAGCCAAGCCGGACAGCCAACTCGGTACTTC. Its translation: CASSQAGQPTRYF.

The rearrangement links TRBV2 to TRBJ2-3, with 8 bases aligning to TRBD2. Germline-derived CDR1 and CDR2 are SNHLY and FYNNEI. The length of the CDR3 is 15 residues. V lost 6 bases, J lost 2 bases, and 7 bases stayed unmatched. CDR3 amino acids: CASSISGINTDTQYF. In DNA form, the CDR3 reads TGTGCCAGCAGCATTAGCGGGATAAACACAGATACGCAGTATTTT.

As for this clone: One junction end does not reproduce the germline sequence, and a read error may be involved. The chain uses TRBV6-1 and TRBJ2-6; tentative D call: TRBD2 (6 bases). The germline V gene has CDR1 MNHNS and CDR2 SASEGT. The CDR3 has 16 residues. The CDR3 spells CAISESAGSGANVLTF. CDR3 nucleotides: TGTGCCATCAGTGAGTCTGCGGGGTCTGGGGCCAACGTCCTGACTTTC.

The V call is TRBV18, the J call TRBJ2-5; unclear D gene. V lost 4 bases, J lost 4 bases, and 7 bases lay in between. This CDR3 is 12 amino acids long. Per the germline V gene, CDR1 is KGHSH and CDR2 is LQKENI. CDR3 bases: TGTGCCAGCTCACGGAGTTTAGAGACCCAGTACTTC. This translates into CASSRSLETQYF.

This clone was observed once. The rearrangement joins TRBV28 to TRBJ2-7; 14 bases agree with TRBD2. The CDR3 loop spans 18 amino acids. Germline V gene lookup returns CDR1 MDHEN and CDR2 SYDVKM. Unmatched junction bases numbered 11, after V lost 6 bases and J lost 1 base. The DNA for the CDR3 is TGTGCCAGCAGCCGACTAGCGGGAGGGCCCCAAGAATCCTACGAGCAGTACTTC. It specifies CASSRLAGGPQESYEQYF.

CDR3 nucleotides: TGTGCCAGCAGCCGCCGGTCTAGCGGGGGCACAGATACGCAGTATTTT. It translates to CASSRRSSGGTDTQYF. The V call is TRBV7-2, the J call TRBJ2-3, with 9 bases aligning to TRBD2. The V segment lost 5 bases and the J segment 1 base; nucleotides outside the gene matches: 7. The CDR3 covers 16 residues. Per the germline V gene, CDR1 is SGHTA and CDR2 is FQGNSA.

The chain uses TRBV5-6 and TRBJ2-5; 7 nucleotides line up with TRBD2. Germline-derived CDR1 and CDR2 are SGHDT and YYEEEE. The CDR3 has 14 amino acids. J was trimmed by 4 bases and V by 1 base; bases with no gene match: 4. The CDR3 bases are TGTGCCAGCAGCTTGCTCGCGGGAGCAGAGACCCAGTACTTC. Amino acids: CASSLLAGAETQYF.

This clone showed up many times. A junction boundary mismatches the germline segment, possibly from a read error. This chain connects TRBV7-7 to TRBJ2-2, with TRBD1 identical over 9 bases. The CDR3 loop spans 16 amino acids. The germline V gene encodes CDR1 SSHAT and CDR2 FNYEAQ (reference sequence). The CDR3 DNA sequence: TGTGCTAGCAGCTCCGGGACAGGGCGGGGCACCGGGGAGCTGTTTTTT. Translating it yields CASSSGTGRGTGELFF. The whole variable domain, remainder taken from reference TRBV7-7 and TRBJ2-2, is GAGVSQSPRYKVTKRGQDVTLRCDPISSHATLYWYQQALGQGPEFLTYFNYEAQPDKSGLPSDRFSAERPEGSISTLTIQRTEQRDSAMYRCASSSGTGRGTGELFFGEGSRLTVL.

The chain joins TRBV6-1 to TRBJ2-5; D is unresolved. The length of the CDR3 is 13 residues. V was shortened by 5 bases and J by 2 bases, with 9 bases between the two germline ends. Germline V lookup: CDR1 MNHNS, CDR2 SASEGT. The DNA of the CDR3 is TGTGCCAGCAGTTCTGGGCTGCAAGAGACCCAGTACTTC. This codes for CASSSGLQETQYF.

This rearrangement joins TRBV5-4 to TRBJ2-2; tentative D call: TRBD2 (5 bases). CDR1 and CDR2 from the germline V gene are SGHNT and YYREEE (reference sequence). V was clipped by 3 bases and J by 4 bases, with 13 bases between them. CDR3 length: 15 residues. The chain's CDR3 is CASSWTGFGTGELFF. CDR3 nucleotide sequence: TGTGCCAGCAGCTGGACGGGGTTTGGCACCGGGGAGCTGTTTTTT.

The chain uses TRBV4-1 and TRBJ2-7; 7 nucleotides line up with TRBD1. The CDR3 consists of 14 residues. V was clipped by 4 bases and J by 3 bases; unmatched bases: 6. Germline assignment: CDR1 MGHRA and CDR2 YSYEKL. The CDR3 is CASSPTGTVYEQYF. DNA for the CDR3: TGCGCCAGCAGCCCGACCGGGACAGTCTACGAGCAGTACTTC.

The rearrangement uses TRBV27 and TRBJ2-7, with TRBD1 as a possible D gene (5 bases). The CDR3 covers 14 residues. Germline lookup yields CDR1 MNHEY and CDR2 SMNVEV (reference sequence). Between the trimmed V and J ends, which lost 2 bases and 0 bases, there was a span of 8 bases. The chain's CDR3 is CASSLRTSSYEQYF. CDR3 DNA: TGTGCCAGCAGTTTACGGACATCCTCCTACGAGCAGTACTTC.

This clone was found a few times. The chain has TRBV4-1 and TRBJ2-7; maybe TRBD2 (5 bases). V was cut by 0 bases and J by 2 bases, with 11 bases left in between. This CDR3 is 15 amino acids long. Germline-derived CDR1 and CDR2 are MGHRA and YSYEKL. CDR3 bases: TGCGCCAGCAGCCAAGAACCGGCCGGGGCCTACGAGCAGTACTTC. As protein: CASSQEPAGAYEQYF.

The genes are TRBV7-2 and TRBJ1-5; 8 bases line up with TRBD1. J was trimmed by 4 bases and V by 1 base; bases with no gene match: 3. The CDR3 covers 15 residues. Germline values: CDR1 SGHTA, CDR2 FQGNSA. The CDR3, as DNA: TGTGCCAGCAGCTTAGGACAGGGGTCGAATCAGCCCCAGCATTTT. Residues: CASSLGQGSNQPQHF. Complete variable domain (other parts from reference TRBV7-2 and TRBJ1-5): GAGVSQSPSNKVTEKGKDVELRCDPISGHTALYWYRQSLGQGLEFLIYFQGNSAPDKSGLPSDRFSAERTGGSVSTLTIQRTQQEDSAVYLCASSLGQGSNQPQHFGDGTRLSIL.

The chain links TRBV5-4 to TRBJ2-7; 8 bases fit TRBD1. The CDR3 totals 14 residues. Germline assignment: CDR1 SGHNT and CDR2 YYREEE (reference sequence). V dropped 4 bases and J dropped 6; count of bases not matched to a gene: 9. CDR3 nucleotides: TGTGCCAGCAGCAGGCAGCAGGGGGCGGTCGAGCAGTACTTC. This translates into CASSRQQGAVEQYF.

The CDR3 nucleotides read TGTGCCAGTAGTATAGGCGGACAGGGTCGGGAGACCCAGTACTTC. Its translation is CASSIGGQGRETQYF. The V call is TRBV19, the J call TRBJ2-5; 8 bases fit TRBD1. V was pared by 1 base and J by 5 bases, with 6 bases of the junction left unmatched. CDR1 LNHDA and CDR2 SQIVND come from the germline V gene (reference sequence). CDR3 length: 15 residues.

This clone appeared a few times. This chain uses TRBV7-8 with TRBJ2-7; 9 positions match TRBD2. CDR1 is SGHVS, CDR2 FQNEAQ, per germline. Trimming cost V 6 bases and J 3 bases; bases outside gene matches: 3. This CDR3 is built from 13 residues. CDR3 bases: TGTGCCAGCAGTTTGACTAGCGGCTACGAGCAGTACTTC. It translates to CASSLTSGYEQYF.

CDR3 loop: CATNKGTGNEQYF. The CDR3 DNA reads TGTGCCACCAATAAGGGGACAGGAAACGAGCAGTACTTC. This chain links TRBV10-3 with TRBJ2-7, with 8 bases lining up with TRBD1. V trimming: 10 bases; J trimming: 5 bases; junction bases outside the gene matches: 10. The CDR3 sequence is 13 residues long. Germline loops: CDR1 ENHRY, CDR2 SYGVKD.

The chain has TRBV29-1 and TRBJ2-1; 8 bases line up with TRBD1. The ends lost 0 bases at V and 1 base at J; junction bases unmatched: 8. This CDR3 contains 17 residues. Looked up from germline, CDR1 is SQVTM and CDR2 is ANQGSEA. The CDR3 loop is CSVEDDRGQRSYNEQFF. CDR3 DNA: TGCAGCGTTGAAGATGACAGGGGCCAGCGGTCCTACAATGAGCAGTTCTTC.

V usage is TRBV10-2 and J usage is TRBJ1-4, with D uncertain. This CDR3 has 14 amino acids. V was trimmed by 3 bases and J by 8 bases, leaving 13 bases between them. Germline V gene sequence: CDR1 WSHSY, CDR2 SAAADI. CDR3 in amino acids: CASSDLVNNEKLFF. In nucleotides, the CDR3 is TGCGCCAGCAGTGACCTAGTAAACAACGAAAAACTGTTTTTT.

The sample holds one count of this clone. This chain joins TRBV7-9 and TRBJ2-7; unclear D gene. The V gene's germline CDR1 is SEHNR and CDR2 FQNEAQ (reference sequence). The V end lost 4 bases, the J end lost 1 base, and 8 bases lay between the germline ends. The CDR3 totals 13 residues. As DNA, the CDR3 is TGTGCCAGCAGCTCCACTTCTTCCTACGAGCAGTACTTC. Its protein product is CASSSTSSYEQYF.

The rearrangement joins TRBV6-1 to TRBJ1-4; maybe TRBD1 (5 bases). The CDR3 spans 13 residues. The V gene lost 7 bases and the J gene lost 10 bases, with 16 bases spanning the gap. The germline V gene encodes CDR1 MNHNS and CDR2 SASEGT. Here the CDR3 DNA reads TGTGCCAGCACCGGCGGGGGTCTGGGAAAACTGTTTTTT. It encodes CASTGGGLGKLFF.

The chain employs TRBV18 and TRBJ2-1; 13 bases match TRBD2. This CDR3 is built from 20 residues. The J segment lost 0 bases and the V segment lost 8 bases, leaving 16 bases of the junction unmatched. Germline CDR1 KGHSH, CDR2 LQKENI. The CDR3 is CASADTPGLAGRASYNEQFF. The CDR3 DNA sequence: TGTGCCAGCGCGGACACACCGGGACTAGCGGGAAGGGCCTCCTACAATGAGCAGTTCTTC. The complete variable domain, with remaining parts taken from reference TRBV18 and TRBJ2-1, reads NAGVMQNPRHLVRRRGQEARLRCSPMKGHSHVYWYRQLPEEGLKFMVYLQKENIIDESGMPKERFSAEFPKEGPSILRIQQVVRGDSAAYFCASADTPGLAGRASYNEQFFGPGTRLTVL.

The rearrangement joins TRBV4-1 to TRBJ2-7; D not resolved. V lost 6 bases and J 2 bases, leaving 14 bases between the germline ends. The germline gives CDR1 MGHRA, CDR2 YSYEKL. The CDR3 is made up of 14 amino acids. The CDR3 loop is CASRQTTEAYEQYF. The DNA of the CDR3 is TGCGCCAGCAGACAAACGACTGAGGCCTACGAGCAGTACTTC.